A single sample gave rise to the 15 T cell receptor beta chains below, sequenced in a study of vaccination and CD4 T cells after COVID-19 (dated by TCRdb to between 2020 and 2023). To prepare the library, PCR was applied. The instrument given in TCRdb is Illumina iSeq 100. DNA from cultured CD4+ T cells underwent TCR sequencing with the Oncomine TCR Beta short-read assay at the Johns Hopkins FTIC core. TCRdb trimmed public reads at Q25 via fastp, called clones via MiXCR and kept in-frame beta chains. Merged by CDR3 protein, the rows form single entries marked with the most common genes and DNA. The sample has around 15,000 distinct CDR3 sequences on record, roughly 46% of them singletons. The ten biggest clones cover around 4% of the sample. These receptors have no known antigen. Sample treatment or condition, as interpreted from the label and publication: roughly 10-day PBMC culture with coronavirus spike peptide pools or control peptides (ViraFEST assay).

The source material was CD4+ T cells from blood, cultured in vitro. The receptors here all came from a human donor who had recovered from COVID-19.

The chain joins TRBV5-5 to TRBJ2-7; 9 bases fit TRBD1. CDR1 is SGHKS, CDR2 YYEKEE, per germline (reference sequence). Germline trimming cut 4 bases from V and 6 bases from J; bases unmatched to any gene: 11. The CDR3 contains 15 residues. The CDR3 sequence: CASSPGQGRVGEQYF. The CDR3, as DNA: TGTGCCAGCAGCCCGGGACAGGGAAGAGTCGGCGAGCAGTACTTC.

This clonotype was observed a handful of times. The rearrangement joins TRBV19 to TRBJ1-4; unclear D gene. Germline V gene data show CDR1 as LNHDA and CDR2 as SQIVND (reference sequence). The V and J ends lost 3 bases and 8 bases respectively, with 13 bases between them. CDR3 length equals 14 residues. This CDR3 is CASSMSPGTEKLFF. The CDR3 nucleotides read TGTGCCAGTAGTATGAGCCCCGGCACGGAAAAACTGTTTTTT. The full variable domain, in which reference TRBV19 and TRBJ1-4 provide the parts outside the CDR3, is DGGITQSPKYLFRKEGQNVTLSCEQNLNHDAMYWYRQDPGQGLRLIYYSQIVNDFQKGDIAEGYSVSREKKESFPLTVTSAQKNPTAFYLCASSMSPGTEKLFFGSGTQLSVL.

This clonotype showed up just a few times. This rearrangement joins TRBV2 to TRBJ2-7; D ambiguous. Germline CDR1 reads SNHLY; CDR2 reads FYNNEI. V was cut by 5 bases and J by 3 bases, with 11 bases left in between. The CDR3 sequence is 13 residues long. CDR3: CASSSHLRYEQYF. In DNA, the CDR3 is TGTGCCAGCAGTTCCCACTTGCGCTACGAGCAGTACTTC.

This chain uses TRBV24-1 with TRBJ2-3, with 12 positions matching TRBD1. This CDR3 comprises 16 residues. Germline CDR1 and CDR2: KGHDR and SFDVKD. Germline trimming cut 5 bases from V and 0 bases from J; bases unmatched to any gene: 2. CDR3 sequence reads: CATSGGQGASTDTQYF. The CDR3 bases are TGTGCCACCAGTGGGGGACAGGGGGCCAGCACAGATACGCAGTATTTT.

This sequence joins TRBV7-9 and TRBJ2-2; TRBD2 matches 9 bases. The CDR3 extends over 16 amino acids. The V and J ends lost 8 bases and 0 bases, in that order; junction bases with no gene match: 7. The germline gives CDR1 SEHNR, CDR2 FQNEAQ (reference sequence). The CDR3 protein is CASPILAGTNTGELFF. The CDR3 bases are TGTGCCAGCCCCATCCTAGCGGGGACGAACACCGGGGAGCTGTTTTTT.

The genes are TRBV2 and TRBJ1-5; D remains ambiguous. Per germline, CDR1 SNHLY and CDR2 FYNNEI. This CDR3 region has 14 residues. V was clipped by 2 bases and J by 4 bases, with 9 bases between them. The DNA for the CDR3 is TGTGCCAGCAGTGAATCATTTGGAAATCAGCCCCAGCATTTT. Its translation: CASSESFGNQPQHF.

This clonotype has only a few counts. CDR3 coding DNA: TGTGCCAGTAGAAAGCGGGGCACAGATACGCAGTATTTT. It yields the protein CASRKRGTDTQYF. This chain links TRBV25-1 with TRBJ2-3; tentative D call: TRBD2 (6 bases). This CDR3 comprises 13 residues. V was shortened by 9 bases and J by 1 base, with 11 bases between the two germline ends. Germline assignment: CDR1 MGHDK and CDR2 SYGVNS.

The V gene is TRBV28, the J gene TRBJ1-3; no clear D gene. The CDR3 loop spans 15 amino acids. The V end lost 3 bases, the J end lost 0 bases, and 9 bases lay between the germline ends. Germline V CDR1 and CDR2: MDHEN, SYDVKM. The CDR3 reads CASSFRRSSGNTIYF. The CDR3 DNA reads TGTGCCAGCAGTTTTAGACGGAGCTCTGGAAACACCATATATTTT.

The chain links TRBV28 to TRBJ1-1; no firm D call. Germline V gives CDR1 MDHEN, CDR2 SYDVKM. V shed 6 bases and J shed 1 base, with 12 bases lying between them. CDR3 size: 14 residues. CDR3: CASSRIHRNTEAFF. The DNA of the CDR3 is TGTGCCAGCAGCCGGATACATCGGAACACTGAAGCTTTCTTT.

This clonotype was counted between two and nine times. V usage is TRBV12-3 or TRBV12-4 and J usage is TRBJ1-2; 9 bases line up with TRBD1. V shed 5 bases and J 2 bases; nucleotides not matched to a gene: 6. This CDR3 is built from 15 residues. The CDR3 is CASSPNRGPNYGYTF. Here the CDR3 DNA reads TGTGCCAGCAGTCCTAACAGGGGGCCGAACTATGGCTACACCTTC.

This chain uses TRBV7-3 with TRBJ2-1, with TRBD2 matching 13 bases. J lost 0 bases, V lost 5 bases, and 7 bases had no gene match. Germline CDR1 SGHTA, CDR2 FQGTGA. This CDR3 comprises 18 residues. For the CDR3, the DNA is TGTGCCAGCAGCCCGGGACTAGCGGGGCTTATCTCCTACAATGAGCAGTTCTTC. It translates to CASSPGLAGLISYNEQFF. The full variable domain, in which reference TRBV7-3 and TRBJ2-1 provide the parts outside the CDR3, is GAGVSQTPSNKVTEKGKYVELRCDPISGHTALYWYRQSLGQGPEFLIYFQGTGAADDSGLPNDRFFAVRPEGSVSTLKIQRTERGDSAVYLCASSPGLAGLISYNEQFFGPGTRLTVL.

The chain combines TRBV28 with TRBJ1-5, with D unresolved. Trimming stripped 1 base from V and 2 bases from J, with 12 bases between. The CDR3 spans 16 residues. CDR1 and CDR2 (germline): MDHEN, SYDVKM. Written as DNA, the CDR3 is TGTGCCAGCAGTTTATTAGCCGGAGCCCGCAATCAGCCCCAGCATTTT. Amino acid sequence: CASSLLAGARNQPQHF.

This clonotype was found a few times. The genes are TRBV18 and TRBJ2-1, with unresolved D. Trimming stripped 1 base from V and 0 bases from J, with 13 bases between. Germline CDR1 KGHSH, CDR2 LQKENI. This CDR3 comprises 17 residues. The CDR3 sequence: CASSPQEAFSSYNEQFF. CDR3 DNA: TGTGCCAGCTCACCACAAGAAGCCTTCAGCTCCTACAATGAGCAGTTCTTC.

The chain has TRBV20-1 and TRBJ2-2; D is uncertain. CDR1 is DFQATT and CDR2 is SNEGSKA in the germline V gene (reference sequence). The V gene lost 0 bases and the J gene lost 0 bases, with 8 bases spanning the gap. The CDR3 covers 15 residues. CDR3 region: CSARDQPANTGELFF. The CDR3 DNA reads TGCAGTGCTAGAGATCAACCGGCGAACACCGGGGAGCTGTTTTTT.

The chain joins TRBV6-1 to TRBJ1-2; D remains ambiguous. In germline, CDR1 is MNHNS, CDR2 SASEGT. The V end was cut by 5 bases, the J end by 8 bases, with 15 bases between. This CDR3 region has 13 residues. The CDR3 spells CASSPRQPWGYTF. DNA for the CDR3: TGTGCCAGCAGTCCCCGGCAACCTTGGGGCTACACCTTC.